The 21 T cell receptor beta chains in this list originate from one sample, sequenced in a study of CD8 T cells in ankylosing spondylitis. TCRdb re-analysed the 5' RACE reads in MiXCR, keeping a single row per CDR3 protein. The sample lists about 340,000 distinct CDR3 sequences, 14% to 15% seen once, with less than 1.1% in the top ten. The sample was blood, either unsorted or a sorted T cell fraction (not recorded which). These receptors came from a male donor with ankylosing spondylitis or in good health (not recorded which).

The chain joins TRBV5-1 to TRBJ1-1; unclear D gene. Germline CDR1 and CDR2: SGHRS and YFSETQ. The CDR3 contains 14 residues. The germline V and J ends were trimmed by 0 bases and 6 bases, with 12 bases remaining between them. CDR3 protein: CASSLVLRTAEAFF. Here the CDR3 DNA reads TGCGCCAGCAGCTTGGTCCTCAGGACCGCTGAAGCTTTCTTT. Supplemented by reference TRBV5-1 and TRBJ1-1, the full variable domain reads KAGVTQTPRYLIKTRGQQVTLSCSPISGHRSVSWYQQTPGQGLQFLFEYFSETQRNKGNFPGRFSGRQFSNSRSEMNVSTLELGDSALYLCASSLVLRTAEAFFGQGTRLTVV.

The chain couples TRBV7-2 to TRBJ2-5, with D maybe TRBD2 (6 bases). V lost 5 bases, J lost 4 bases, and 14 bases lay in between. The CDR3 contains 14 residues. The V gene's germline CDR1 is SGHTA and CDR2 FQGNSA. The CDR3 nucleotides are TGTGCCAGCAGCCCGGACGGAGGGAGAGAGACCCAGTACTTC. Its translation: CASSPDGGRETQYF.

The sample holds a few counts of this clonotype. J is TRBJ2-7 and V is TRBV6-5; 11 nucleotides match TRBD2. The CDR3 contains 15 residues. Germline assignment: CDR1 MNHEY and CDR2 SVGAGI. After removal of 9 bases from V and 5 bases from J, the junction contained 12 bases not matched to a gene. For the CDR3, the DNA is TGTGCCAGTCGTTACCTAGCGGGAGGTCTGGACGAGCAGTACTTC. Protein product: CASRYLAGGLDEQYF.

This clonotype has a handful of counts. V and J are TRBV11-2 and TRBJ1-1; TRBD1 is a possible D gene (5 bases). V was cut by 5 bases and J by 0 bases, with 13 bases left in between. Germline V gives CDR1 SGHAT, CDR2 FQNNGV. The CDR3 is 15 residues long. In nucleotides, the CDR3 is TGTGCCAGCAGCCCCATAAGGGGATTGAACACTGAAGCTTTCTTT. Protein: CASSPIRGLNTEAFF.

This clonotype was seen more than once but under ten times. The genes are TRBV11-2 and TRBJ1-1, with D perhaps matching TRBD1 (5 bases). The CDR3 consists of 13 residues. The germline V gene encodes CDR1 SGHAT and CDR2 FQNNGV. This chain's CDR3 is CAGEGPKNTEAFF. CDR3 nucleotides: TGTGCGGGAGAGGGGCCTAAGAACACTGAAGCTTTCTTT. Full variable domain (rest looked up from reference TRBV11-2 and TRBJ1-1): EAGVAQSPRYKIIEKRQSVAFWCNPISGHATLYWYQQILGQGPKLLIQFQNNGVVDDSQLPKDRFSAERLKGVDSTLKIQPAKLEDSAVYLCAGEGPKNTEAFFGQGTRLTVV.

This clonotype was seen only once. This chain links TRBV11-2 with TRBJ2-5; TRBD2 might be the D (6 bases). V lost 5 bases, J lost 1 base, and 17 bases lay in between. In germline, CDR1 is SGHAT, CDR2 FQNNGV. The CDR3 has 16 amino acids. In nucleotides, the CDR3 is TGTGCCAGCAGCATTCGGGGTAGCGGCCCCCAAGAGACCCAGTACTTC. Residues: CASSIRGSGPQETQYF.

V gene TRBV20-1 combines with J gene TRBJ2-5; a weak D match, TRBD2 (5 bases). The V and J ends lost 0 bases and 7 bases respectively, with 18 bases between them. This CDR3 region has 15 residues. Per germline, CDR1 DFQATT and CDR2 SNEGSKA (reference sequence). The CDR3 here is CSARDSLRLQPTQYF. The CDR3 nucleotides read TGCAGTGCTAGAGACTCTCTGAGACTACAACCGACCCAGTACTTC.

There are a few counts of this clonotype. The V and J genes are TRBV20-1 and TRBJ2-5, with 8 bases matching TRBD1. The CDR3 consists of 13 residues. V lost 3 bases, J lost 3 bases, and 3 bases stayed unmatched. CDR1 is DFQATT, CDR2 SNEGSKA, per germline (reference sequence). DNA of the CDR3: TGCAGTGCTAGTCGGACAGGGAAAGAGACCCAGTACTTC. Protein sequence: CSASRTGKETQYF.

A few counts support this clonotype. The CDR3 protein is CATGRTGALNEQFF. The CDR3 DNA follows: TGTGCCACCGGAAGGACAGGGGCCCTCAATGAGCAGTTCTTC. The genes are TRBV19 and TRBJ2-1, with 9 bases lining up with TRBD1. CDR3 length equals 14 residues. Trimming cost V 10 bases and J 6 bases; bases outside gene matches: 10. Germline V lookup: CDR1 LNHDA, CDR2 SQIVND (reference sequence). The entire variable domain, with the rest obtained from reference TRBV19 and TRBJ2-1, is as follows: DGGITQSPKYLFRKEGQNVTLSCEQNLNHDAMYWYRQDPGQGLRLIYYSQIVNDFQKGDIAEGYSVSREKKESFPLTVTSAQKNPTAFYLCATGRTGALNEQFFGPGTRLTVL.

The rearrangement joins TRBV10-3 to TRBJ2-4; no definite D call. V lost 6 bases and J 7 bases, leaving 16 bases between the germline ends. Germline V lookup: CDR1 ENHRY, CDR2 SYGVKD. There are 14 residues in the CDR3. In DNA form, the CDR3 reads TGTGCCATCAGCCAGGACCCATCCGACAACATTCAGTACTTC. Its protein is CAISQDPSDNIQYF.

The CDR3 spells CASSPGRLSSYNEQFF. As DNA, the CDR3 is TGCGCCAGCAGCCCCGGCAGGCTGAGCTCCTACAATGAGCAGTTCTTC. The V and J genes are TRBV4-1 and TRBJ2-1; unclear D gene. V was clipped by 4 bases and J by 0 bases, with 13 bases between them. The V gene's germline CDR1 is MGHRA and CDR2 YSYEKL. This CDR3 is built from 16 residues.

The gene calls are TRBV5-1 and TRBJ2-1; D may be TRBD1 or TRBD2 (5 bases each). Per the germline V gene, CDR1 is SGHRS and CDR2 is YFSETQ. CDR3 length equals 15 residues. V lost 2 bases, J lost 2 bases, and 11 bases lay in between. This chain's CDR3 is CASSFGGTTYNEQFF. The CDR3 DNA is TGCGCCAGCAGCTTTGGGGGAACTACCTACAATGAGCAGTTCTTC.

In its sample, this clonotype was seen many times. This sequence joins TRBV2 and TRBJ2-1, with TRBD2 identical over 9 bases. Germline CDR1 reads SNHLY; CDR2 reads FYNNEI. V gave up 3 bases and J gave up 1 base; unmatched junction bases: 1. This CDR3 has 15 amino acids. Here the CDR3 reads CASSESGGSYNEQFF. The CDR3 coding sequence is TGTGCCAGCAGTGAGAGCGGGGGGTCCTACAATGAGCAGTTCTTC.

This chain links TRBV9 with TRBJ1-2, with D hard to call. The germline V and J ends were trimmed by 0 bases and 1 base, with 10 bases remaining between them. This CDR3 has 15 amino acids. Looked up from germline, CDR1 is SGDLS and CDR2 is YYNGEE. The CDR3 bases are TGTGCCAGCAGCGTAGAAGTCGTGAATAACTATGGCTACACCTTC. It encodes CASSVEVVNNYGYTF.

This chain links TRBV5-1 with TRBJ2-5; D might be TRBD1 (5 bases). Trimming took off 0 bases at V and 5 bases at J, with 14 bases between the two ends. The CDR3 is 15 amino acids. Per germline, CDR1 SGHRS and CDR2 YFSETQ. The CDR3 is CASSLDLGAVETQYF. DNA of the CDR3: TGCGCCAGCAGCTTGGACCTAGGGGCGGTGGAGACCCAGTACTTC.

CDR3 loop: CASSYGTAYEQYF. The CDR3 DNA sequence: TGTGCCAGCAGCTACGGGACAGCCTACGAGCAGTACTTC. The chain couples TRBV5-6 to TRBJ2-7; 7 bases align to TRBD1. The CDR3 consists of 13 residues. V lost 3 bases to trimming and J lost 2 bases; unmatched junction nucleotides: 2. Germline CDR1 is SGHDT and CDR2 is YYEEEE. The full variable domain, in which reference TRBV5-6 and TRBJ2-7 provide the parts outside the CDR3, is DAGVTQSPTHLIKTRGQQVTLRCSPKSGHDTVSWYQQALGQGPQFIFQYYEEEERQRGNFPDRFSGHQFPNYSSELNVNALLLGDSALYLCASSYGTAYEQYFGPGTRLTVT.

The CDR3 reads CASGRTRGNSPLHF. CDR3 nucleotides: TGTGCCAGCGGACGGACCAGGGGCAATTCACCCCTCCACTTT. V usage is TRBV3-1 and J usage is TRBJ1-6; TRBD1 is a possible D gene (6 bases). The CDR3 is 14 amino acids. CDR1 is LGHDT, CDR2 YNNKEL, per germline (reference sequence). V was cut by 8 bases and J by 7 bases, with 15 bases left in between.

The rearrangement joins TRBV6-5 to TRBJ1-2; D gene unclear. The V gene's germline CDR1 is MNHEY and CDR2 SVGAGI. This CDR3 region has 14 residues. Deletions cut 0 bases from V and 4 bases from J, with 9 bases between. In DNA form, the CDR3 reads TGTGCCAGCAGTTACTCGCCCGGAGGCTATGGCTACACCTTC. This codes for CASSYSPGGYGYTF.

This clonotype showed up just a few times. The chain is built from TRBV12-3 or TRBV12-4 and TRBJ1-2; 9 bases align to TRBD1. This CDR3 has 12 residues. The trim removed 6 bases at V and 6 bases at J, leaving 2 bases unmatched. The CDR3: CASRWTGDGYTF. CDR3 in DNA: TGTGCCAGCAGATGGACAGGGGATGGCTACACCTTC.

This chain uses TRBV5-1 with TRBJ2-5, with 7 bases aligning to TRBD1. Germline CDR1 SGHRS, CDR2 YFSETQ. Trimming at V came to 1 base and at J to 5 bases, leaving 8 bases not matched to a gene. This CDR3 comprises 15 residues. The CDR3, as DNA: TGCGCCAGCAGCTTGAGTTGGACAGGACGGGAGACCCAGTACTTC. Amino acid sequence: CASSLSWTGRETQYF. The whole variable domain, remainder taken from reference TRBV5-1 and TRBJ2-5, is KAGVTQTPRYLIKTRGQQVTLSCSPISGHRSVSWYQQTPGQGLQFLFEYFSETQRNKGNFPGRFSGRQFSNSRSEMNVSTLELGDSALYLCASSLSWTGRETQYFGPGTRLLVL.

The chain couples TRBV29-1 to TRBJ2-1, with TRBD1 as a possible D gene (6 bases). Germline V gives CDR1 SQVTM, CDR2 ANQGSEA. The CDR3 totals 13 residues. The chain's CDR3 is CSARQDRYNEQFF. CDR3 nucleotide sequence: TGCAGTGCCAGACAGGACCGTTACAATGAGCAGTTCTTC.